The T cell receptor beta chain under discussion was sequenced for a study of cytomegalovirus exposure and HLA in healthy donors. Looking at the study overall: HLA-typed donors contributed around 85 million unique TCRs, which were held in an early data release. Study-wide results and limits: The majority of CMV-associated TCR beta chains were reported as apparently HLA-restricted in a later analysis. Some V segments, TRBV6-2 and TRBV6-3 among them, were indistinguishable and were therefore excluded.

Concerning this clone itself: Its specificity is unknown.

It was with 60 Vbeta and 13 Jbeta primers that the PCR ran. In the original processing: An analysis performed later counted about 80 million unique TCR beta chains (approximately 10 million of them shared). Profiling relied on immunoSEQ multiplex PCR, and the TCRdb table lists in-frame clones only, not all of them. V and J calls plus clone size are reproduced from that table; the DNA served to infer D and trimming. The table records fewer than 130,000 clones, around 76% of them present only once. Germline values: CDR1 SEHNR, CDR2 FQNEAQ (reference sequence). V was clipped by 4 bases and J by 2 bases; unmatched bases: 7. This CDR3 spans 15 amino acids.

Material: PBMCs. The gene calls are TRBV7-9 and TRBJ1-2; 7 nucleotides line up with TRBD1. The TCR originated in a man aged 30 to 45 in good health and CMV-seropositive. The CDR3 nucleotides are TGTGCCAGCAGCTCCTCCCCAGGGGGAAACTATGGCTACACCTTC. Translating gives CASSSSPGGNYGYTF.